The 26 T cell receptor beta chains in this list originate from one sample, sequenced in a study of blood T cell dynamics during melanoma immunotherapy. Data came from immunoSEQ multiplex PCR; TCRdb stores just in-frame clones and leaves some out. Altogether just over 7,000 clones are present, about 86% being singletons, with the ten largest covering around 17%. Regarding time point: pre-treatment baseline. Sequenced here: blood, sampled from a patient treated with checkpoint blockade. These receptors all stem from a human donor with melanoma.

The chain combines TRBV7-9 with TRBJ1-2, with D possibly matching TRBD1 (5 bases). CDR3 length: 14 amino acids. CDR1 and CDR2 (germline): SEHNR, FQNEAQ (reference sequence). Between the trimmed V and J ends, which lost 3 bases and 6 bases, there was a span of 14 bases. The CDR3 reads CASSLRAGADGYTF. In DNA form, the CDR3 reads TGTGCCAGCAGCTTGAGGGCTGGGGCTGATGGCTACACCTTC.

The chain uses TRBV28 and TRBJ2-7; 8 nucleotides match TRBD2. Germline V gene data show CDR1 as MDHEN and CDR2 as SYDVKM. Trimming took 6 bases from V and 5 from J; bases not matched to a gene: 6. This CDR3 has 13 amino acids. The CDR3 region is CASSPGGVDEQYF. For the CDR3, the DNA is TGTGCCAGCAGCCCGGGGGGGGTCGACGAGCAGTACTTC.

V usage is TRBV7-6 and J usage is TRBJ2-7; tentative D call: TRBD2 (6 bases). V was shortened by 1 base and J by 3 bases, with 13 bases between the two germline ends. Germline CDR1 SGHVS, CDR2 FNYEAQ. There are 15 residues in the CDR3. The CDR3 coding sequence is TGTGCCAGCAGCTTAGGGGGCGGGACCCGCTACGAGCAGTACTTC. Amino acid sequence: CASSLGGGTRYEQYF.

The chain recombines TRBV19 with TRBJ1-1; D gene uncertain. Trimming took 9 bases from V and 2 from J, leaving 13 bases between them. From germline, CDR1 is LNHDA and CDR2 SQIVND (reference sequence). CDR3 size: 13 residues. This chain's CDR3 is CASTISLNTEAFF. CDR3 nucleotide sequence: TGTGCCAGCACCATCAGTTTAAACACTGAAGCTTTCTTT.

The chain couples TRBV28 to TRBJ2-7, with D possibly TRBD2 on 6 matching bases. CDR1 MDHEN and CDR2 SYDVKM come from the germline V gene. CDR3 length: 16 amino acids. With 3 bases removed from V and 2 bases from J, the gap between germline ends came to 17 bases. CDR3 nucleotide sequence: TGTGCCAGCAGTTTCGCACTAGCCCTACCGACCTACGAGCAGTACTTC. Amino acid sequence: CASSFALALPTYEQYF.

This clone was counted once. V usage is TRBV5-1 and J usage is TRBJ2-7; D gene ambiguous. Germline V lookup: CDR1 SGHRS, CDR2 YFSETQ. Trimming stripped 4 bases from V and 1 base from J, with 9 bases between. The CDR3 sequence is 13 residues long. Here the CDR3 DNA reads TGCGCCAGCAGCAAGACGGTTTCCTACGAGCAGTACTTC. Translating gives CASSKTVSYEQYF. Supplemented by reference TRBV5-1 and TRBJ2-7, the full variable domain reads KAGVTQTPRYLIKTRGQQVTLSCSPISGHRSVSWYQQTPGQGLQFLFEYFSETQRNKGNFPGRFSGRQFSNSRSEMNVSTLELGDSALYLCASSKTVSYEQYFGPGTRLTVT.

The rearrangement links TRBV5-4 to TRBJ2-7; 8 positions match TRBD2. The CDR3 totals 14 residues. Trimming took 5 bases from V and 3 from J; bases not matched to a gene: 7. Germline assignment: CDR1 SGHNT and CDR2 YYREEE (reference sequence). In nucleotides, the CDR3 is TGTGCCAGCAGGACGTTCGGGAGGGGCTACGAGCAGTACTTC. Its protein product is CASRTFGRGYEQYF.

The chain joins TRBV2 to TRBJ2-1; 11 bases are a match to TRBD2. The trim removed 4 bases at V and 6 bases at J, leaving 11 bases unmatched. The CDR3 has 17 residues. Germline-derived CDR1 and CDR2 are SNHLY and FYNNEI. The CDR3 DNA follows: TGTGCCAGCAGTGTGGGAGGGGGACTAGCGGTGGTCAATGAGCAGTTCTTC. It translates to CASSVGGGLAVVNEQFF.

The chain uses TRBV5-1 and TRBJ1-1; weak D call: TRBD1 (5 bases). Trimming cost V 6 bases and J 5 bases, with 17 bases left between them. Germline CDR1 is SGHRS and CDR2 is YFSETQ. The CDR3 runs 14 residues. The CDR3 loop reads CASTPAGVWTEAFF. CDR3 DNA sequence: TGCGCCAGCACCCCCGCGGGGGTTTGGACTGAAGCTTTCTTT. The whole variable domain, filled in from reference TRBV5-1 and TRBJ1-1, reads KAGVTQTPRYLIKTRGQQVTLSCSPISGHRSVSWYQQTPGQGLQFLFEYFSETQRNKGNFPGRFSGRQFSNSRSEMNVSTLELGDSALYLCASTPAGVWTEAFFGQGTRLTVV.

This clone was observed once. CDR3: CASSKDRGSYGYTF. The CDR3 bases are TGTGCCAGCAGTAAGGACAGGGGAAGCTATGGCTACACCTTC. The chain carries TRBV6-4 and TRBJ1-2, with 9 bases that match TRBD1. The CDR3 sequence is 14 residues long. V shed 5 bases, J shed 4 bases, and the junction held 5 bases outside the gene matches. Germline CDR1 MRHNA, CDR2 SNTAGT.

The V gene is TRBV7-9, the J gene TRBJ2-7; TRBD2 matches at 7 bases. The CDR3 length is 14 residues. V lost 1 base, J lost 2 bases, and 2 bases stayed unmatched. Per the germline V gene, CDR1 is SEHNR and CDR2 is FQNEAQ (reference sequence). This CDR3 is CASSLVGTTYEQYF. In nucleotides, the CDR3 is TGTGCCAGCAGCTTAGTGGGGACTACCTACGAGCAGTACTTC.

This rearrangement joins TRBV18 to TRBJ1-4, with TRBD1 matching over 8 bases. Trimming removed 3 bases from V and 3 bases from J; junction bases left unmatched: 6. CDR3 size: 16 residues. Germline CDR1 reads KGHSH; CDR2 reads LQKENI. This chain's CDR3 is CASSPDQGASNEKLFF. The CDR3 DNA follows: TGTGCCAGCTCACCGGATCAGGGGGCATCTAATGAAAAACTGTTTTTT. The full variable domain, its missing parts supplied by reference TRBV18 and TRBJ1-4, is NAGVMQNPRHLVRRRGQEARLRCSPMKGHSHVYWYRQLPEEGLKFMVYLQKENIIDESGMPKERFSAEFPKEGPSILRIQQVVRGDSAAYFCASSPDQGASNEKLFFGSGTQLSVL.

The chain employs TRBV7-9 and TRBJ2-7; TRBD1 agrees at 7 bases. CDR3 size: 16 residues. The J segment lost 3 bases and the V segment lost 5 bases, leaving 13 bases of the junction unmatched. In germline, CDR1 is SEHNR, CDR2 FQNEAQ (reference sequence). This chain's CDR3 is CASSEQIQGLYYEQYF. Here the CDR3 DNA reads TGTGCCAGCAGCGAACAAATACAGGGGTTGTACTACGAGCAGTACTTC.

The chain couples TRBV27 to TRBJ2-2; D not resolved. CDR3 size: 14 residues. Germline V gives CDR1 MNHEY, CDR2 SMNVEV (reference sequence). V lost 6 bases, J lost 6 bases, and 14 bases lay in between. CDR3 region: CASRTSRTAGELFF. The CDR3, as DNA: TGTGCCAGCAGGACCTCGCGGACCGCCGGGGAGCTGTTTTTT.

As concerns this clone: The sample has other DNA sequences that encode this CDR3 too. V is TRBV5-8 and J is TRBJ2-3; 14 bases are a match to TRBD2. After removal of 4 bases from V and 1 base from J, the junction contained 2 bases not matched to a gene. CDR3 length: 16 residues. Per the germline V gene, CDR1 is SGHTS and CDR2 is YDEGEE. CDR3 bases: TGTGCCAGCAGCCCGGGACTAGCGGGGGGCACAGATACGCAGTATTTT. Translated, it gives CASSPGLAGGTDTQYF.

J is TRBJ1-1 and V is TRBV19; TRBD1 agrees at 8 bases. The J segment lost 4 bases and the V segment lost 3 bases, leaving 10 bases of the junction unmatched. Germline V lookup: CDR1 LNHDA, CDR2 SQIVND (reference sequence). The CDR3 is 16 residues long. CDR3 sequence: CASSIRHPGTGTEAFF. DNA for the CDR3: TGTGCCAGTAGTATCCGCCATCCCGGGACAGGCACTGAAGCTTTCTTT.

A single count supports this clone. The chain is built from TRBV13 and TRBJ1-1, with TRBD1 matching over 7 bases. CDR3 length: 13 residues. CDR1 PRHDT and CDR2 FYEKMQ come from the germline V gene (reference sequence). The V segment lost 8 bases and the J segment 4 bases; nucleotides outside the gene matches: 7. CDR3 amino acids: CASQGENTTEAFF. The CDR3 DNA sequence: TGTGCCAGCCAGGGGGAAAATACCACTGAAGCTTTCTTT.

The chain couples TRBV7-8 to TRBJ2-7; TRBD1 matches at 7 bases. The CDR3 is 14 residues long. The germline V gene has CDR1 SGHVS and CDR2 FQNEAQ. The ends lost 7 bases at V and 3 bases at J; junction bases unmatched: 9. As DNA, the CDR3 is TGTGCCAGCAAACTAAACCGGGACAGCTACGAGCAGTACTTC. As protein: CASKLNRDSYEQYF.

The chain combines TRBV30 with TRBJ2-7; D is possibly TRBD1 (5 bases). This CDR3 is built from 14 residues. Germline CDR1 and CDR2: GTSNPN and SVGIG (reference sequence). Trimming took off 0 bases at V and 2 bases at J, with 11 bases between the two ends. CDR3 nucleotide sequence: TGTGCCTGGAGTGTTATGGGGCCACCCTACGAGCAGTACTTC. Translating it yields CAWSVMGPPYEQYF.

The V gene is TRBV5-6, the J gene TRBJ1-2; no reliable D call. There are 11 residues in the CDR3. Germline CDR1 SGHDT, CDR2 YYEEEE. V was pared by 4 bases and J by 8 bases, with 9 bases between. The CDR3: CASSGGLGYTF. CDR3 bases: TGTGCCAGCAGCGGTGGGCTCGGCTACACCTTC.

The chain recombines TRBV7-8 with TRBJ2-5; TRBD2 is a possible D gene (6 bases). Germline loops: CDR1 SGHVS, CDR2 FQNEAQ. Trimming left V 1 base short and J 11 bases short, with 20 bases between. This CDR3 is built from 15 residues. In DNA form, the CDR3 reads TGTGCCAGCAGCTTAGTTGGAAAAAGAAGTCGGGAGCAGTACTTC. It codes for CASSLVGKRSREQYF.

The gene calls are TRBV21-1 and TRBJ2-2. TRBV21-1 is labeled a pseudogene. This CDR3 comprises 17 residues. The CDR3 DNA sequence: TGTGCCAGCAGCAAAGCCCCGCTACCCCTAGGGTCCGGGGAGCTGTTTTTT. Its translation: CASSKAPLPLGSGELFF.

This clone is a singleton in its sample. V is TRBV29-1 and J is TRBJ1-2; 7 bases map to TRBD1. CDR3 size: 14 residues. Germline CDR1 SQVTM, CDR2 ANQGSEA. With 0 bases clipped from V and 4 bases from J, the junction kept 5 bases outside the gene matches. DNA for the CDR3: TGCAGCGTTGAAGATCTGGGGACAGCCTATGGCTACACCTTC. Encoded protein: CSVEDLGTAYGYTF.

The CDR3 DNA reads TGTGCCAGCAGTGGGGATAGCGGACCCTACGAGCAGTACTTC. This translates into CASSGDSGPYEQYF. This chain joins TRBV2 and TRBJ2-7; perhaps TRBD2 as D (6 bases). Between the trimmed V and J ends, which lost 4 bases and 2 bases, there was a span of 12 bases. The germline V gene has CDR1 SNHLY and CDR2 FYNNEI. The CDR3 covers 14 residues. Full variable domain (outside the CDR3, taken from reference TRBV2 and TRBJ2-7): EPEVTQTPSHQVTQMGQEVILRCVPISNHLYFYWYRQILGQKVEFLVSFYNNEISEKSEIFDDQFSVERPDGSNFTLKIRSTKLEDSAMYFCASSGDSGPYEQYFGPGTRLTVT.

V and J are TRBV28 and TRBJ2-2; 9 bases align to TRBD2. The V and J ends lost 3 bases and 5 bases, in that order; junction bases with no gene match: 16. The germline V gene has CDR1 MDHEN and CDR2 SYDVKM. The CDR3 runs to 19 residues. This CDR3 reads CASSLLAGLLSGGTGELFF. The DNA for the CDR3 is TGTGCCAGCAGTTTGCTAGCGGGGCTTCTAAGTGGTGGGACCGGGGAGCTGTTTTTT.

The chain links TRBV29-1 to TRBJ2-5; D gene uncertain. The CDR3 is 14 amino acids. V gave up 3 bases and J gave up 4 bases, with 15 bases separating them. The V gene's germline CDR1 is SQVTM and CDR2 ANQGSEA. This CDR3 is CSVESALGRETQYF. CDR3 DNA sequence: TGCAGCGTTGAGAGTGCTTTAGGGCGAGAGACCCAGTACTTC.